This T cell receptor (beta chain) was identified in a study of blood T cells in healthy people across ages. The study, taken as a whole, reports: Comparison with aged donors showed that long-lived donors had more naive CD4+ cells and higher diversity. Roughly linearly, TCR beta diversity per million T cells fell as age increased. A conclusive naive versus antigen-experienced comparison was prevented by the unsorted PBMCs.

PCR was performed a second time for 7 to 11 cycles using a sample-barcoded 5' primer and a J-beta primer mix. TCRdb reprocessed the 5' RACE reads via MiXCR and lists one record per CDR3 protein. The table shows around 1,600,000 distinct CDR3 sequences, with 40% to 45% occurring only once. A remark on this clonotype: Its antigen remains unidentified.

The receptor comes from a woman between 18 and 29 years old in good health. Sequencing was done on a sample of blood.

The CDR3 nucleotides read TGTGCCAGCAGCTTAGCAGGGCGACAGGGGGCCCGGGGCTACACCTTC. It yields the protein CASSLAGRQGARGYTF. The chain links TRBV7-2 to TRBJ1-2; 10 bases are shared with TRBD1. Germline V gene data show CDR1 as SGHTA and CDR2 as FQGNSA. The CDR3 contains 16 residues. V trimming: 0 bases; J trimming: 8 bases; junction bases outside the gene matches: 9.